This T cell receptor (beta chain) was obtained from a study of T-cell memory formation after mild COVID-19. Regarding the study as a whole: The study detected some responding clones in pre-infection memory, suggesting cross-reactive memory joined.

The V gene's germline CDR1 is GTSNPN and CDR2 SVGIG (reference sequence). V gave up 5 bases and J gave up 0 bases, with 10 bases separating them. The CDR3 totals 13 residues. Concerning this clonotype itself: What it binds is not known.

Libraries for TCRalpha and TCRbeta carried sample barcodes and unique molecular identifiers via 5'RACE. TCRdb re-derived calls from the 5' RACE reads in MiXCR, one entry per CDR3 protein. This table has some 40,000 distinct CDR3 sequences, approximately 6.8% appearing once. The V and J genes are TRBV30 and TRBJ2-5, with D tentatively TRBD1 (5 bases). Input material: PBMCs or a T cell subset sorted from them (not recorded which). The clonotype originates from a man between 18 and 29 years old who had mild COVID-19 (a few samples of this study predate the infection). Cell type and time point are not known. This CDR3 reads CAWSMGHQETQYF. CDR3 in DNA: TGTGCCTGGTCGATGGGGCACCAAGAGACCCAGTACTTC.